The 27 T cell receptor beta chains given below trace back to one sample, sequenced in a study of blood T cells in healthy people across ages. Primed by a sample-barcoded 5' primer and a J-beta primer mix, a second PCR proceeded for roughly 6 to 12 cycles. TCRdb called the 5' RACE reads again in MiXCR, with one record for every CDR3 protein. This repertoire shows just over 800,000 distinct CDR3 sequences, approximately 67% found once; its top ten account for about 27%. Sequencing was done on a sample of blood. The receptors were gathered from a young man in good health.

This clonotype was seen just once. This could be a read error, since a much larger clone is one nucleotide away. This chain's CDR3 is CASNLEYYSNQPQHF. CDR3 coding DNA: TGTGCCAGCAACTTGGAATACTATAGCAATCAGCCCCAGCATTTT. J is TRBJ1-5 and V is TRBV5-5; D remains ambiguous. Germline CDR1 is SGHKS and CDR2 is YYEKEE (reference sequence). The CDR3 length is 15 residues.

This chain connects TRBV29-1 to TRBJ1-2, with D maybe TRBD1 (5 bases). V lost 5 bases and J lost 4, with 14 bases in between. Germline CDR1 is SQVTM and CDR2 is ANQGSEA. The CDR3 has 13 residues. As DNA, the CDR3 is TGCAGCGTTCCTGAACAGGAAATCTATGGCTACACCTTC. It codes for CSVPEQEIYGYTF.

V usage is TRBV20-1 and J usage is TRBJ2-7; either TRBD1 or TRBD2 may fit D (6 bases each). The germline V gene has CDR1 DFQATT and CDR2 SNEGSKA (reference sequence). The CDR3 covers 14 residues. The V gene lost 3 bases and the J gene lost 0 bases, with 12 bases spanning the gap. CDR3 sequence: CSARRDTSSYEQYF. DNA of the CDR3: TGCAGTGCTAGGCGGGACACGAGCTCCTACGAGCAGTACTTC.

The chain has TRBV2 and TRBJ2-1, with D unresolved. CDR3 length: 12 amino acids. Germline-derived CDR1 and CDR2 are SNHLY and FYNNEI. Trimming took 2 bases from V and 12 from J, leaving 11 bases between them. CDR3 nucleotide sequence: TGTGCCAGCAGTGAACGCCCGCCCTGGCAGTTCTTC. The encoded protein is CASSERPPWQFF.

The chain uses TRBV12-3 or TRBV12-4 and TRBJ2-2; no reliable D call. This CDR3 region has 14 residues. With 5 bases removed from V and 5 bases from J, the gap between germline ends came to 12 bases. The CDR3 reads CASSQDGKTGELFF. CDR3 nucleotides: TGTGCCAGCAGTCAGGATGGGAAGACCGGGGAGCTGTTTTTT.

This clonotype was recorded only once. The chain joins TRBV4-3 to TRBJ2-5; D possibly matches TRBD1 or TRBD2 (5 bases each). The J call may be in error: the DNA end matches TRBJ2-7 better. Germline lookup yields CDR1 LGHNA and CDR2 YSLEER. This CDR3 has 15 amino acids. The CDR3 reads CASSQGDGKGNEQYF. The DNA for the CDR3 is TGCGCCAGCAGCCAGGGGGACGGCAAAGGGAACGAGCAGTACTTC.

This chain links TRBV6-5 with TRBJ2-7, with TRBD1 matching over 7 bases. CDR1 is MNHEY, CDR2 SVGAGI, per germline. The CDR3 is 14 amino acids. V trimming: 2 bases; J trimming: 0 bases; junction bases outside the gene matches: 1. The CDR3 protein is CASSYRDSSYEQYF. For the CDR3, the DNA is TGTGCCAGCAGTTACCGGGACAGCTCCTACGAGCAGTACTTC.

CDR3 sequence: CASSPTVEPYNEQFF. CDR3 sequence (DNA): TGTGCCAGCAGCCCGACAGTGGAACCCTACAATGAGCAGTTCTTC. The chain combines TRBV7-2 with TRBJ2-1, with D maybe TRBD1 (5 bases). The CDR3 spans 15 residues. Germline assignment: CDR1 SGHTA and CDR2 FQGNSA. The V end lost 5 bases, the J end lost 2 bases, and 13 bases lay between the germline ends.

Only a few counts were recorded for this clonotype. This chain joins TRBV18 and TRBJ2-7; TRBD2 is a possible D gene (5 bases). Germline loops: CDR1 KGHSH, CDR2 LQKENI. V was pared by 3 bases and J by 0 bases, with 9 bases between. The CDR3 has 14 amino acids. The CDR3 spells CASSPAGLSYEQYF. The CDR3 nucleotides are TGTGCCAGCTCACCGGCCGGACTCTCCTACGAGCAGTACTTC.

This clonotype came up once. The rearrangement links TRBV18 to TRBJ1-5; D might be TRBD1 (6 bases). CDR1 is KGHSH, CDR2 LQKENI, per germline. The germline V and J ends were trimmed by 8 bases and 7 bases, with 27 bases remaining between them. The CDR3 contains 17 residues. The CDR3, as DNA: TGTGCCAGCCCACACACCATATTAAGGACAGTGGCACAGCCCCAGCATTTT. Translating it yields CASPHTILRTVAQPQHF. The full variable domain, its missing parts supplied by reference TRBV18 and TRBJ1-5, is NAGVMQNPRHLVRRRGQEARLRCSPMKGHSHVYWYRQLPEEGLKFMVYLQKENIIDESGMPKERFSAEFPKEGPSILRIQQVVRGDSAAYFCASPHTILRTVAQPQHFGDGTRLSIL.

With respect to this clonotype: With a much larger clone just one base away, this may be a read error. The chain employs TRBV5-1 and TRBJ1-2; 7 bases fit TRBD1. The germline gives CDR1 SGHRS, CDR2 YFSETQ. The CDR3 loop spans 13 amino acids. The CDR3 DNA reads as TGCACCAGCAGCTTGCTCCCAGGGGGTGGCTACACCTTC. This sequence encodes CTSSLLPGGGYTF.

The chain recombines TRBV19 with TRBJ2-1, with D possibly matching TRBD2 (5 bases). Trimming took 6 bases from V and 5 from J, leaving 11 bases between them. This CDR3 region has 13 residues. CDR1 and CDR2 (germline): LNHDA, SQIVND (reference sequence). CDR3 loop: CASSPFGNNEQFF. Here the CDR3 DNA reads TGTGCCAGTAGCCCCTTCGGGAACAATGAGCAGTTCTTC.

The V call is TRBV25-1, the J call TRBJ2-3; D assignment may be TRBD1 or TRBD2 (5 bases each). The CDR3 runs 15 residues. The V gene's germline CDR1 is MGHDK and CDR2 SYGVNS. The ends were cut back, 3 bases at V and 2 bases at J, with 12 bases in the middle. The CDR3 reads CASSDPGRTTDTQYF. The CDR3 coding sequence is TGTGCCAGCAGTGACCCGGGACGGACCACAGATACGCAGTATTTT.

On this clonotype itself: A read error may account for a junction end that differs from germline. The V gene is TRBV20-1, the J gene TRBJ1-5; D unresolved. The CDR3 contains 14 residues. The germline CDR1 and CDR2 sequences are DFQATT and SNEGSKA (reference sequence). The CDR3 DNA sequence: TGCAGTGCAGATGAAGGACGGGAGAATCAGCCCCTGCATTTT. It translates to CSADEGRENQPLHF.

The chain has TRBV29-1 and TRBJ2-1, with D hard to call. The V and J ends lost 3 bases and 1 base respectively, with 7 bases between them. This CDR3 comprises 13 residues. Germline values: CDR1 SQVTM, CDR2 ANQGSEA. CDR3: CSVEKVSYNEQFF. The DNA for the CDR3 is TGCAGCGTTGAGAAGGTATCCTACAATGAGCAGTTCTTC.

V and J are TRBV13 and TRBJ2-7; 7 nucleotides align to TRBD1. The germline gives CDR1 PRHDT, CDR2 FYEKMQ (reference sequence). This CDR3 region has 15 residues. The V gene end was trimmed by 5 bases and the J gene end by 4 bases; junction bases not matched to a gene: 11. The CDR3 nucleotides are TGTGCCAGCAGCACGACGACAGGGTCTTTGTACGAGCAGTACTTC. It specifies CASSTTTGSLYEQYF.

The rearrangement links TRBV7-9 to TRBJ2-7; either TRBD1 or TRBD2 may supply D (6 bases each). Germline CDR1 and CDR2: SEHNR and FQNEAQ (reference sequence). V was shortened by 5 bases and J by 3 bases, with 11 bases between the two germline ends. The CDR3 loop spans 13 amino acids. The CDR3 loop is CASSEGGLYEQYF. For the CDR3, the DNA is TGTGCCAGCAGCGAGGGGGGTCTCTACGAGCAGTACTTC.

Here the CDR3 reads CASSLRSEQYF. CDR3 coding DNA: TGTGCCAGCAGTTTACGGAGTGAGCAGTACTTC. The chain recombines TRBV12-3 or TRBV12-4 with TRBJ2-5; unclear D gene. This CDR3 has 11 residues. The germline V and J ends were trimmed by 2 bases and 11 bases, with 9 bases remaining between them.

CDR3 in amino acids: CASSYVAGGSNEQYF. In DNA, the CDR3 is TGTGCCAGCAGTTACGTAGCGGGGGGTTCCAACGAGCAGTACTTC. This chain connects TRBV6-6 to TRBJ2-4; TRBD2 matches 10 bases. The DNA end favors TRBJ2-7, so the J call may be wrong. The germline CDR1 and CDR2 sequences are MNHNY and SVGAGI (reference sequence). The CDR3 length is 15 residues.

This clonotype was counted only a few times. The J gene is TRBJ1-2, the V gene TRBV6-2 or TRBV6-3, with TRBD1 matching 8 bases. The ends lost 6 bases at V and 4 bases at J; junction bases unmatched: 10. The CDR3 has 15 amino acids. Germline values: CDR1 MNHEY, CDR2 SVGEGT. CDR3 region: CASRPMEGQGYGYTF. DNA for the CDR3: TGTGCCAGCAGGCCGATGGAAGGACAGGGCTATGGCTACACCTTC.

The chain links TRBV12-3 or TRBV12-4 to TRBJ2-5; D gene ambiguous. CDR3 length: 14 amino acids. V shed 7 bases and J shed 4 bases, with 16 bases lying between them. DNA of the CDR3: TGTGCCAGCAACCCTCGACGGAGAGGAGAGACCCAGTACTTC. This encodes CASNPRRRGETQYF.

V gene TRBV9 combines with J gene TRBJ2-5; 12 positions agree with TRBD2. The CDR3 length is 18 residues. The V and J ends lost 4 bases and 3 bases, in that order; junction bases with no gene match: 13. Per the germline V gene, CDR1 is SGDLS and CDR2 is YYNGEE. The CDR3 protein is CASSQLTSGGPAEETQYF. The CDR3 DNA reads as TGTGCCAGCAGCCAACTGACTAGCGGGGGCCCTGCTGAAGAGACCCAGTACTTC.

The chain couples TRBV6-2 or TRBV6-3 to TRBJ2-3; D may match TRBD1 or TRBD2 (5 bases each). The germline gives CDR1 MNHEY, CDR2 SVGEGT. Deletions cut 6 bases from V and 5 bases from J, with 18 bases between. This CDR3 is 15 amino acids long. CDR3: CASSPGPLPGDTQYF. DNA of the CDR3: TGTGCCAGCAGCCCGGGGCCCCTGCCAGGAGATACGCAGTATTTT.

This clonotype was seen a few times. The chain recombines TRBV12-3 or TRBV12-4 with TRBJ1-4; D is possibly TRBD1 (6 bases). Between the trimmed V and J ends, which lost 3 bases and 3 bases, there was a span of 11 bases. CDR3 length equals 15 residues. The CDR3 DNA follows: TGTGCCAGCAGTTTTAAGCGACAGGCTAATGAAAAACTGTTTTTT. This sequence encodes CASSFKRQANEKLFF.

This clonotype was observed a handful of times. The V call is TRBV20-1, the J call TRBJ2-1; tentatively, D is TRBD2 (7 bases). Per germline, CDR1 DFQATT and CDR2 SNEGSKA (reference sequence). V lost 3 bases and J lost 9, with 15 bases in between. This CDR3 has 13 residues. The CDR3 sequence is CSARGGAPIEQFF. The CDR3 DNA reads TGCAGTGCTAGGGGGGGGGCCCCCATTGAGCAGTTCTTC.

J is TRBJ2-5 and V is TRBV7-2, with TRBD2 matching 12 bases. Judging by the DNA end, TRBJ2-7 fits better; the J call may be wrong. Germline CDR1 is SGHTA and CDR2 is FQGNSA. This CDR3 comprises 15 residues. CDR3 region: CASSSWTSGVYEQYF. The CDR3 nucleotides read TGTGCCAGCAGCTCATGGACTAGCGGGGTCTACGAGCAGTACTTC.

The chain is built from TRBV6-4 and TRBJ2-4; TRBD2 is a possible D gene (5 bases). V was shortened by 5 bases and J by 0 bases, with 11 bases between the two germline ends. Looked up from germline, CDR1 is MRHNA and CDR2 is SNTAGT. The CDR3 runs to 15 residues. This CDR3 is CASSRGRAAKNIQYF. The CDR3 coding sequence is TGTGCCAGCAGTCGGGGTCGAGCAGCCAAAAACATTCAGTACTTC.